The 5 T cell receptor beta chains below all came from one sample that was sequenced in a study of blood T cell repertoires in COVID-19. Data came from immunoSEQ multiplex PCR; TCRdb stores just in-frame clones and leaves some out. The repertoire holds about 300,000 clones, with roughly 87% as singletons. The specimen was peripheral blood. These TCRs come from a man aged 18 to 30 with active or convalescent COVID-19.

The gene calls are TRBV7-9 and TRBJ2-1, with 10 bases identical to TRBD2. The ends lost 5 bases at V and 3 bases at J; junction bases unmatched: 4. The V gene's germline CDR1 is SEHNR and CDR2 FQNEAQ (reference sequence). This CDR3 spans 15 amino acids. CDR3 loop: CASSTGTSDYNEQFF. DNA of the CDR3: TGTGCCAGCAGCACCGGGACTAGCGACTACAATGAGCAGTTCTTC.

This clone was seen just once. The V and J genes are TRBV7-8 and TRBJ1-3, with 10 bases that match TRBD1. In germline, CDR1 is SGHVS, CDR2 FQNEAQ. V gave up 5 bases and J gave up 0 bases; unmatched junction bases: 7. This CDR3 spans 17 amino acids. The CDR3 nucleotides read TGTGCCAGCAGCCGGACAGGGGGAAGACTCTCTGGAAACACCATATATTTT. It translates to CASSRTGGRLSGNTIYF.

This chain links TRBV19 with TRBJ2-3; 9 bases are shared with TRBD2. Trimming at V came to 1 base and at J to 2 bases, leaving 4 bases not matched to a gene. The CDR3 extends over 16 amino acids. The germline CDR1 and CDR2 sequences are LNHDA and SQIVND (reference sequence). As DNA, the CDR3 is TGTGCCAGTAGTATAGCGCGGGAGGGCCTCACAGATACGCAGTATTTT. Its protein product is CASSIAREGLTDTQYF.

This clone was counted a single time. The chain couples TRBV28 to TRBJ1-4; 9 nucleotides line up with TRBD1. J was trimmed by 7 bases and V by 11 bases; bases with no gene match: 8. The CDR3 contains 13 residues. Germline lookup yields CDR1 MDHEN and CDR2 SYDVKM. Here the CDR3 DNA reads TGTGCCGGAAAGACAGGGGGTAGTGAAAAACTGTTTTTT. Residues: CAGKTGGSEKLFF.

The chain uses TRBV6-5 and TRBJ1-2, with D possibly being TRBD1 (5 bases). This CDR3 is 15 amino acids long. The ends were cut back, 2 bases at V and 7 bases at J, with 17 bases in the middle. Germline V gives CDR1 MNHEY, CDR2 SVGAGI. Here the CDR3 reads CASSYVRAGISGYTF. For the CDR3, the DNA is TGTGCCAGCAGTTACGTCAGGGCAGGCATAAGTGGCTACACCTTC.